Reported below is one T cell receptor beta chain. Only in-frame clones appear in the TCRdb table, and some are missing; sequencing was by immunoSEQ multiplex PCR. The repertoire includes hundreds of thousands of clones, 87% of them detected once, and roughly 0.0089% sits in the top ten. The V segment lost 6 bases and the J segment 3 bases; nucleotides outside the gene matches: 24. The germline gives CDR1 SGDLS, CDR2 YYNGEE. The CDR3 sequence is 21 residues long. The data were taken from a study of shared T cell receptors in the human thymus. The data also belong to a second study, concerning human thymus T cells. From that paper: Those donating were healthy Finnish infants in corrective surgery for congenital heart defects. The thymus was resected at corrective cardiac surgery. Across thymic and blood repertoires, the usage of V and J genes appeared to be biased. Thymic repertoires from unrelated individuals overlapped highly, related research reported.

The source material was thymocytes. This clonotype was obtained from a boy under three years old with a congenital heart defect. V is TRBV9 and J is TRBJ1-5, with 10 positions matching TRBD1. The DNA of the CDR3 is TGTGCCAGCACCCGGGGACCACCGGGACAGGGGACACGAACCGACAATCAGCCCCAGCATTTT. It translates to CASTRGPPGQGTRTDNQPQHF.